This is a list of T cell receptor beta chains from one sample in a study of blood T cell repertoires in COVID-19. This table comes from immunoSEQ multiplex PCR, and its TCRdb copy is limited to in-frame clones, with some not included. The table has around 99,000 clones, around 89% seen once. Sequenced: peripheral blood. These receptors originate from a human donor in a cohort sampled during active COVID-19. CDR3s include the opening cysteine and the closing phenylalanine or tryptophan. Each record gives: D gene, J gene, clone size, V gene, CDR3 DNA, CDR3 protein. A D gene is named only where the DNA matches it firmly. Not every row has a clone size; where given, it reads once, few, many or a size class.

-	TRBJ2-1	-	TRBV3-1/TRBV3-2	TGTGCCAGCAGCCTCGGGCAGGGCCAATACAATGAGCAGTTCTTC	CASSLGQGQYNEQFF
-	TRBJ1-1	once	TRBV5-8	TGTGCCAGCACCCTTGGGGCCAAGACTGAAGCTTTCTTT	CASTLGAKTEAFF
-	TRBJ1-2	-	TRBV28	TGTGCCAGCAGTAAGACAGTAGGCTACACCTTC	CASSKTVGYTF
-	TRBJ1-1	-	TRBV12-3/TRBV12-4	TGTGCCAGCAGTCGATTGACAGACACTGAAGCTTTCTTT	CASSRLTDTEAFF
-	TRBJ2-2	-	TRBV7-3	TGTGCCAGCAGCCCGCGCAGGTCGAACACCGGGGAGCTGTTTTTT	CASSPRRSNTGELFF
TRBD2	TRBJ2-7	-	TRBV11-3	TGTGCCAGCACGGGCGGGGGATTCTACGAGCAGTACTTC	CASTGGGFYEQYF
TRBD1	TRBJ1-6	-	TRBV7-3	TGTGCCAGCACCCCGGACAGGGGGAATTCACCCCTCCACTTT	CASTPDRGNSPLHF
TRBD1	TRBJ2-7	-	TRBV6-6	TGTGCCAGCAGTTACTCGTGGGACAGGGGCGTCAACGAGCAGTACTTC	CASSYSWDRGVNEQYF
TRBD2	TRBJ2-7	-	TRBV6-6	TGTGCCAGCAGAACGGGACTAGCTTACGAGCAGTACTTC	CASRTGLAYEQYF
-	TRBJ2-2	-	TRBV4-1	TGCGCCAGCAGCTTGAACAGGGCGAACACCGGGGAGCTGTTTTTT	CASSLNRANTGELFF
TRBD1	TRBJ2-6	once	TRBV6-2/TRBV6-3	TGTGCCAGCAGTTACCCGGAAGGGGAGCCGGGACAGGTCTCTGGGGCCAACGTCCTGACTTTC	CASSYPEGEPGQVSGANVLTF
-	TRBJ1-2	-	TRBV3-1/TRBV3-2	TGTGCCAGCAGCCTCCGGTCCAACTATGGCTACACCTTC	CASSLRSNYGYTF
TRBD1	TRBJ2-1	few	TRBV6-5	TGTGCCAGCAGTTACATAGGGGGCGCTGGGTACAATGAGCAGTTCTTC	CASSYIGGAGYNEQFF
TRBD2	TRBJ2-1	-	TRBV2	TGTGCCAGCAGGCAGCGGGGGCTACACAATGAGCAGTTCTTC	CASRQRGLHNEQFF
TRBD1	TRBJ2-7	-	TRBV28	TGTGCCAGCAGTTTAGCGGGACAGGGGAACGAGCAGTACTTC	CASSLAGQGNEQYF
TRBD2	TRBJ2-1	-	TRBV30	TGTGCCTGGAGCCATGATAGGACTAGCGGGAGTTATAGGAATGAGCAGTTCTTC	CAWSHDRTSGSYRNEQFF
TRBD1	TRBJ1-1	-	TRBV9	TGTGCCAGCAGCGGACAGGGGGCGCAAACTGAAGCTTTCTTT	CASSGQGAQTEAFF
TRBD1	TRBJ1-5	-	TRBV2	TGTGCCAGCGGACCAACAGGGGACTTTCAGCCCCAGCATTTT	CASGPTGDFQPQHF
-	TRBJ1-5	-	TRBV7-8	TGTGCCAGCAGCCATTTCGGACATAAGGGGTTCGGCAATCAGCCCCAGCATTTT	CASSHFGHKGFGNQPQHF
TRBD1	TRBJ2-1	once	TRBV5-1	TGCGCCAGCAGCTTGGTTCCGGGACAGGGGTCATACAATGAGCAGTTCTTC	CASSLVPGQGSYNEQFF
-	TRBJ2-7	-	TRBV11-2	TGTGCCAGCAGCTTAGGGTTTGGGGCACAAGCCTCCTACGAGCAGTACTTC	CASSLGFGAQASYEQYF
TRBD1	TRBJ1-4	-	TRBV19	TGTGCCAGTAGTCAAAGGGGACAGGGAGAGGAAAAACTGTTTTTT	CASSQRGQGEEKLFF
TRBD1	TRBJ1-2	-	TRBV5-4	TGTGCCAGCAGCTTGGTCACAGGGGGAGGGAATAACTATGGCTACACCTTC	CASSLVTGGGNNYGYTF
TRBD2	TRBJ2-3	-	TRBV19	TGTGCCAGTAGTATGACTAGCGGGGGTACAACAGATACGCAGTATTTT	CASSMTSGGTTDTQYF
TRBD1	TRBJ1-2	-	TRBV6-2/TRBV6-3	TGTGCCAGCAGTAACCCAAGGACAGGGAGGAACTATGGCTACACCTTC	CASSNPRTGRNYGYTF
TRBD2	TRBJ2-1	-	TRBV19	TGTGCCAGTAGTATAGTACTTGCGGGAGGCCCAGACAATGAGCAGTTCTTC	CASSIVLAGGPDNEQFF
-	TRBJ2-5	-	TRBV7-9	TGTGCCAGCAGCACTTCGGACCGAGGGTACCAAGAGACCCAGTACTTC	CASSTSDRGYQETQYF
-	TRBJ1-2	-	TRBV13	TGTGCCAGCAGCTTCCGTAGGACTCTTAACTATGGCTACACCTTC	CASSFRRTLNYGYTF